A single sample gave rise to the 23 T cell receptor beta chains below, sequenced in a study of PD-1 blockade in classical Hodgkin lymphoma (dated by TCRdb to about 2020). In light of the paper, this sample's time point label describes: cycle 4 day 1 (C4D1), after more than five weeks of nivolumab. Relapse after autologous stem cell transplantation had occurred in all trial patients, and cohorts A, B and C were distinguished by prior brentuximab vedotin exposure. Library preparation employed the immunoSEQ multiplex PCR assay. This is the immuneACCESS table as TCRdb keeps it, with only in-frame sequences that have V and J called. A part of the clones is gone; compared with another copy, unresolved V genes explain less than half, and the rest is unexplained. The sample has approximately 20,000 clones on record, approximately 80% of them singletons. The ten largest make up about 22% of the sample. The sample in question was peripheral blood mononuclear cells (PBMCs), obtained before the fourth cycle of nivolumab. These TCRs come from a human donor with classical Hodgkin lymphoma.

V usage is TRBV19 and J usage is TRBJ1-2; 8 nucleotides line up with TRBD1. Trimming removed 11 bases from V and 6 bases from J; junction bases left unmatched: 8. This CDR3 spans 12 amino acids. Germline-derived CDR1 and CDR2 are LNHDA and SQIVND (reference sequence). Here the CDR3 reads CAGSGGAHGYTF. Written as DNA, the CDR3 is TGTGCCGGATCAGGGGGCGCGCATGGCTACACCTTC.

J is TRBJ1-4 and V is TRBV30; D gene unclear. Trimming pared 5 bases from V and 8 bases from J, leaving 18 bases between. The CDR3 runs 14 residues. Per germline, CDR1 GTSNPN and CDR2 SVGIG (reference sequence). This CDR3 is CAWSSSGLWEKLFF. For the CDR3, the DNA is TGTGCCTGGTCCAGTAGCGGTTTGTGGGAAAAACTGTTTTTT.

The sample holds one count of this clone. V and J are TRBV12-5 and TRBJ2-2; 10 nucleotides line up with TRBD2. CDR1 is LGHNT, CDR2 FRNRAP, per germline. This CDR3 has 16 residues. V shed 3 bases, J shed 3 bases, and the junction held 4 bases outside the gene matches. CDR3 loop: CASGFSSGSYTGELFF. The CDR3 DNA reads TGTGCTAGTGGTTTCTCTAGCGGGAGTTACACCGGGGAGCTGTTTTTT.

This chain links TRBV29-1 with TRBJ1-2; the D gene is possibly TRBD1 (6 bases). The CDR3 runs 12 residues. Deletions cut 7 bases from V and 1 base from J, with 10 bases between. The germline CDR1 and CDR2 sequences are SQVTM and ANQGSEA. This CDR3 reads CSAGDGNYGYTF. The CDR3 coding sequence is TGCAGCGCAGGGGACGGTAACTATGGCTACACCTTC.

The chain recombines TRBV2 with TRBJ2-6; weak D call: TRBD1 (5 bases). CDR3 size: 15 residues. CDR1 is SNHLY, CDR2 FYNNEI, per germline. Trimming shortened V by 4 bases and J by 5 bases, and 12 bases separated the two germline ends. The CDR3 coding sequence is TGTGCCAGCAGTGTGGGGCGAGCAAGGGCCAACGTCCTGACTTTC. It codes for CASSVGRARANVLTF.

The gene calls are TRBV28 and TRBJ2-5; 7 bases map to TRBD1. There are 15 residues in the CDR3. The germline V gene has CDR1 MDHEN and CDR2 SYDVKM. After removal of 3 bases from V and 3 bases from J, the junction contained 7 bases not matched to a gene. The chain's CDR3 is CASSLRPGTEETQYF. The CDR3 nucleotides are TGTGCCAGCAGTTTGAGGCCCGGGACAGAAGAGACCCAGTACTTC.

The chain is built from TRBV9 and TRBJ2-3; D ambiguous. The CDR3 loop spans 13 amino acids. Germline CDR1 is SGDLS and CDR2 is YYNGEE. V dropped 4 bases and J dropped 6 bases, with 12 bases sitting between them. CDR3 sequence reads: CASSYKLKDTQYF. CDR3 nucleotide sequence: TGTGCCAGCAGCTACAAGCTAAAGGATACGCAGTATTTT. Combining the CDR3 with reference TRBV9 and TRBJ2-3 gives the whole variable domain DSGVTQTPKHLITATGQRVTLRCSPRSGDLSVYWYQQSLDQGLQFLIQYYNGEERAKGNILERFSAQQFPDLHSELNLSSLELGDSALYFCASSYKLKDTQYFGPGTRLTVL.

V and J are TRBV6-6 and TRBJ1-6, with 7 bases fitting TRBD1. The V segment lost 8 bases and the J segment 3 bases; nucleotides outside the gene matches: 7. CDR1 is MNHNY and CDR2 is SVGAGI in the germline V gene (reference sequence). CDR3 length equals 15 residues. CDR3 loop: CASWRQGNYNSPLHF. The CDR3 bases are TGTGCCAGCTGGAGACAGGGAAACTATAATTCACCCCTCCACTTT.

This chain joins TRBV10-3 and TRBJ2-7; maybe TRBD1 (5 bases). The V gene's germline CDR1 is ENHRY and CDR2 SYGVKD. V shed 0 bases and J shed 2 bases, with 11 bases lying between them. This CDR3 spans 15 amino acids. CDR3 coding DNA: TGTGCCATCAGTGAGTCCAGGGCGCCGGCCTACGAGCAGTACTTC. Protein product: CAISESRAPAYEQYF.

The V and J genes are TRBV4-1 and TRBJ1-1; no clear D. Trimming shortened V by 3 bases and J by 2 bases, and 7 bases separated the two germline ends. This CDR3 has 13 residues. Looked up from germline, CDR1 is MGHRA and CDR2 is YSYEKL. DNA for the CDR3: TGCGCCAGCAGCCATGGACCTAACACTGAAGCTTTCTTT. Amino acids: CASSHGPNTEAFF.

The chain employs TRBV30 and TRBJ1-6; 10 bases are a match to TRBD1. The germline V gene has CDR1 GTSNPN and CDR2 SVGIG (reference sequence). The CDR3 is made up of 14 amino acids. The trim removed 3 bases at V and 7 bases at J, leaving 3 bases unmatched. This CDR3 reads CAWSAGQGNSPLHF. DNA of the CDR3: TGTGCCTGGAGCGCGGGACAGGGGAATTCACCCCTCCACTTT. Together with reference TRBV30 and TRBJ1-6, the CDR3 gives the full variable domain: SQTIHQWPATLVQPVGSPLSLECTVEGTSNPNLYWYRQAAGRGLQLLFYSVGIGQISSEVPQNLSASRPQDRQFILSSKKLLLSDSGFYLCAWSAGQGNSPLHFGNGTRLTVT.

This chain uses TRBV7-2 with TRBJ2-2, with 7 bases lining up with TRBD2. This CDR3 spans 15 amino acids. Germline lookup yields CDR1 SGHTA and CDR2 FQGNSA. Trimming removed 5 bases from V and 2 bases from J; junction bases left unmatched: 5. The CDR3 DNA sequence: TGTGCCAGCAGCCGACGACTAGCCAACACCGGGGAGCTGTTTTTT. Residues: CASSRRLANTGELFF.

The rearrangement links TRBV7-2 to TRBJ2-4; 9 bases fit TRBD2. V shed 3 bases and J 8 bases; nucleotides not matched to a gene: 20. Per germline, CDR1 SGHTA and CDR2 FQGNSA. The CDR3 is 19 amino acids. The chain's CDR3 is CASSFSPPPYSGGRDIQYF. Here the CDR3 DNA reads TGTGCCAGCAGCTTTAGTCCCCCCCCGTACAGCGGGGGGAGGGACATTCAGTACTTC.

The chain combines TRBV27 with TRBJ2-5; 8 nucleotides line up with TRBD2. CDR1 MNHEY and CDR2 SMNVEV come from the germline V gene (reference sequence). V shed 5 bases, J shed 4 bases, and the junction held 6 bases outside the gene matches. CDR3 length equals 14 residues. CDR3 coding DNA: TGTGCCAGCAGTGTCAGCGGGAGTGGAGAGACCCAGTACTTC. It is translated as CASSVSGSGETQYF.

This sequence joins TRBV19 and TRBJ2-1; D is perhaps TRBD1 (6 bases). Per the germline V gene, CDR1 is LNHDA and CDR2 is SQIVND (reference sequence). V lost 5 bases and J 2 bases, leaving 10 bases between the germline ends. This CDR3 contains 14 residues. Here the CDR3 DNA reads TGTGCCAGTAGTTGGACAGATACCTACAATGAGCAGTTCTTC. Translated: CASSWTDTYNEQFF.

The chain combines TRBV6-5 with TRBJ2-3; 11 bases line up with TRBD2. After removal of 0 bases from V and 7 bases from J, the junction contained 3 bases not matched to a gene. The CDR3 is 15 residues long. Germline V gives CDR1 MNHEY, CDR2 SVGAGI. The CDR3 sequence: CASSYSTSGRYTQYF. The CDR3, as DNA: TGTGCCAGCAGTTACTCTACTAGCGGGAGATATACGCAGTATTTT.

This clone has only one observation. The CDR3 region is CASSVYSNQPQHF. CDR3 coding DNA: TGTGCCAGCAGCGTATATAGCAATCAGCCCCAGCATTTT. The rearrangement uses TRBV9 and TRBJ1-5; D gene uncertain. The V and J ends lost 1 base and 0 bases respectively, with 2 bases between them. The CDR3 is made up of 13 amino acids. Germline V gives CDR1 SGDLS, CDR2 YYNGEE.

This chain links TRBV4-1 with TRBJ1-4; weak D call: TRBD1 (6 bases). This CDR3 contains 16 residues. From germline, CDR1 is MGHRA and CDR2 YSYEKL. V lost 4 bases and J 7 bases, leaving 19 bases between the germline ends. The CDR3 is CASSLRPGTIVEKLFF. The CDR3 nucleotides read TGCGCCAGCAGCCTTCGCCCCGGGACAATCGTTGAAAAACTGTTTTTT.

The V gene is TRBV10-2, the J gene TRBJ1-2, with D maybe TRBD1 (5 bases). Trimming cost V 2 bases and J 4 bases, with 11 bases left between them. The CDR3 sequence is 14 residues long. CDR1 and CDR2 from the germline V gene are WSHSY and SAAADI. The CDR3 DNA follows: TGCGCCAGCAGTGAGAGTCGGGACGGCTATGGCTACACCTTC. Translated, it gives CASSESRDGYGYTF.

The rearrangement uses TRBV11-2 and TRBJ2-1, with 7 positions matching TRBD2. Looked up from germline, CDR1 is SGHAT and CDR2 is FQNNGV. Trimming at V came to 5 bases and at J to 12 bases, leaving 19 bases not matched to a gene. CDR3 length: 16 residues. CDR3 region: CASSRRRGEGPLGQFF. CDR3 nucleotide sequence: TGTGCCAGCAGCCGAAGACGTGGGGAGGGCCCTTTGGGGCAGTTCTTC.

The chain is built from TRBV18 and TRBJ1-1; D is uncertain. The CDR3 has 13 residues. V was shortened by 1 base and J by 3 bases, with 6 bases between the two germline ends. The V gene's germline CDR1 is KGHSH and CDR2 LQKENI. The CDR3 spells CASSPHPDTEAFF. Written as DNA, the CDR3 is TGTGCCAGCTCACCACACCCGGACACTGAAGCTTTCTTT.

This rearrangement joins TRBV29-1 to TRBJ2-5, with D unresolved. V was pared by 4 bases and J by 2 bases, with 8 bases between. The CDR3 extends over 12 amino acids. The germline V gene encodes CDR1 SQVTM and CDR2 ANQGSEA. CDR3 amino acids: CSVVRTQETQYF. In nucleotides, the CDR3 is TGCAGCGTTGTGCGCACACAAGAGACCCAGTACTTC.

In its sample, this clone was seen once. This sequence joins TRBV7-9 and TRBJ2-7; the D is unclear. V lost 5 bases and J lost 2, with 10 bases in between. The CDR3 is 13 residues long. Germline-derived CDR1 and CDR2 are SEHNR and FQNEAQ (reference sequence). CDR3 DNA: TGTGCCAGCAGCCCGAGGATAACCTACGAGCAGTACTTC. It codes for CASSPRITYEQYF.